The clone carrying this T cell receptor (beta chain) was recorded a few times. A second PCR, run for about 6 to 11 cycles, used a sample-barcoded 5' primer plus a J-beta primer mix. All cDNA molecules were each tagged by a template-switch adaptor with 12 random nucleotides. In TCRdb, the 5' RACE reads were re-called with MiXCR into one record per CDR3 protein. Of roughly 1.6 million distinct CDR3 sequences in the sample, roughly 32% are singletons; the top ten hold about 11%. The record originates from a study of blood T cells in healthy people across ages. The CDR3 length is 15 residues. Germline-derived CDR1 and CDR2 are SNHLY and FYNNEI. Trimming at V came to 5 bases and at J to 4 bases, leaving 8 bases not matched to a gene.

The chain combines TRBV2 with TRBJ2-3, with TRBD1 identical over 8 bases. The sequence came from a woman in her twenties or thirties in good health. Sequenced material: blood. DNA for the CDR3: TGTGCCAGCAGTTTGGACAGGGTTATGTCAGATACGCAGTATTTT. The encoded protein is CASSLDRVMSDTQYF.